One sample yielded the 2 T cell receptor beta chains listed below, sequenced in a study of CD8 T cells in ankylosing spondylitis. TCRdb fed the 5' RACE reads into MiXCR, producing one record per CDR3 protein. The data show 40,000 or so distinct CDR3 sequences, approximately 10% seen once. The sequenced sample consisted of blood, either unsorted or a sorted T cell fraction (not recorded which). The receptors come from a male donor with ankylosing spondylitis or in good health (not recorded which).

This clonotype showed up many times. The chain joins TRBV20-1 to TRBJ2-7; D might be TRBD1 (7 bases). This CDR3 has 15 residues. V lost 0 bases and J 5 bases, leaving 17 bases between the germline ends. Germline V gene data show CDR1 as DFQATT and CDR2 as SNEGSKA (reference sequence). CDR3 nucleotide sequence: TGCAGTGCTAGAGATTCGGAGGGGGCGCATCACGAGCAGTACTTC. It specifies CSARDSEGAHHEQYF.

This clonotype was seen at least ten times. This sequence joins TRBV25-1 and TRBJ2-5; a possible D gene is TRBD2 (7 bases). Germline CDR1 MGHDK, CDR2 SYGVNS. The CDR3 consists of 13 residues. V lost 4 bases and J lost 5, with 11 bases in between. The CDR3 DNA follows: TGTGCCAGCAGTGTGGGGAGGGGGGAGACCCAGTACTTC. Translated, it gives CASSVGRGETQYF.